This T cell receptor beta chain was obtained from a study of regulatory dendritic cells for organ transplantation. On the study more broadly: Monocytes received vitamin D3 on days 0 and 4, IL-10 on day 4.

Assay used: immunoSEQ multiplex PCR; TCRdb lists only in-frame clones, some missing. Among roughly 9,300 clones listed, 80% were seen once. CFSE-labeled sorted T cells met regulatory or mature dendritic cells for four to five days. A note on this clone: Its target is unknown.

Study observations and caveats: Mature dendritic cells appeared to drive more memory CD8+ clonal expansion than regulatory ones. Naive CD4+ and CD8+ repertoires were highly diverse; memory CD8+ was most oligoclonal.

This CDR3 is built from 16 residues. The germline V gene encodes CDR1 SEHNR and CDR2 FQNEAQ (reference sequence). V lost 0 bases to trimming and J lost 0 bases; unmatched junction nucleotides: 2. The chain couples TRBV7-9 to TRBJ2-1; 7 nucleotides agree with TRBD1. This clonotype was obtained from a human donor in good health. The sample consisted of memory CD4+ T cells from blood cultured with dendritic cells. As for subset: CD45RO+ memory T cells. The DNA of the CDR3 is TGTGCCAGCAGCTTAGCCGGGACAGTCTCCTACAATGAGCAGTTCTTC. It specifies CASSLAGTVSYNEQFF.